This entry lists 16 T cell receptor beta chains sequenced from one sample in a study of cytomegalovirus exposure and HLA in healthy donors. Vbeta (60) and Jbeta (13) primers were used in the PCR. Sequenced by immunoSEQ multiplex PCR; TCRdb stores in-frame clones only, minus some. Its table records roughly 62,000 clones. Specimen: PBMCs. These receptors were taken from a woman younger than 35 in good health and CMV-seronegative.

The chain carries TRBV18 and TRBJ1-4, with 7 bases lining up with TRBD1. V lost 3 bases to trimming and J lost 11 bases; unmatched junction nucleotides: 6. The germline gives CDR1 KGHSH, CDR2 LQKENI. The CDR3 extends over 13 amino acids. The CDR3 is CASSPTTGMKLFF. The DNA for the CDR3 is TGTGCCAGCTCACCCACGACAGGGATGAAACTGTTTTTT.

In nucleotides, the CDR3 is TGTGCCATCAGGCCAGGGGGCAACAATGAGCAGTTCTTC. This gives the protein CAIRPGGNNEQFF. This chain links TRBV10-3 with TRBJ2-1; 8 nucleotides align to TRBD1. Losses at the gene ends were 6 bases for V and 5 bases for J; bases not matched to a gene: 3. This CDR3 is built from 13 residues. The germline V gene has CDR1 ENHRY and CDR2 SYGVKD.

The V call is TRBV10-3, the J call TRBJ2-7; 9 positions match TRBD2. The germline V gene has CDR1 ENHRY and CDR2 SYGVKD. The V segment lost 4 bases and the J segment 2 bases; nucleotides outside the gene matches: 12. CDR3 length equals 17 residues. Here the CDR3 reads CAISVGYSGSLPYEQYF. CDR3 in DNA: TGTGCCATCAGTGTGGGCTATAGCGGGAGTCTTCCCTACGAGCAGTACTTC.

The rearrangement uses TRBV5-1 and TRBJ1-2; 7 positions match TRBD1. The CDR3 consists of 15 residues. In germline, CDR1 is SGHRS, CDR2 YFSETQ. Germline trimming cut 2 bases from V and 4 bases from J; bases unmatched to any gene: 8. The CDR3 protein is CASSFQGERSYGYTF. For the CDR3, the DNA is TGCGCCAGCAGCTTTCAGGGGGAAAGGTCCTATGGCTACACCTTC.

This CDR3 reads CASSVGLAGGYEQYF. Written as DNA, the CDR3 is TGTGCCAGCAGCGTAGGACTAGCGGGGGGTTACGAGCAGTACTTC. The genes are TRBV9 and TRBJ2-7; TRBD2 matches at 13 bases. CDR1 SGDLS and CDR2 YYNGEE come from the germline V gene. The CDR3 contains 15 residues. V lost 0 bases, J lost 4 bases, and 1 base stayed unmatched.

The rearrangement joins TRBV7-2 to TRBJ1-2, with D perhaps matching TRBD1 (6 bases). This CDR3 is 14 amino acids long. The germline V and J ends were trimmed by 3 bases and 7 bases, with 15 bases remaining between them. The germline gives CDR1 SGHTA, CDR2 FQGNSA. As DNA, the CDR3 is TGTGCCAGCAGCTTTCTCCAGGGGTGGAGTGGCTACACCTTC. It encodes CASSFLQGWSGYTF.

CDR3 sequence (DNA): TGCGCCAGCAGGGCTAGCGGGGGTACCTACAATGAGCAGTTCTTC. This codes for CASRASGGTYNEQFF. The V gene is TRBV5-1, the J gene TRBJ2-1; 10 nucleotides line up with TRBD2. V gave up 5 bases and J gave up 2 bases; unmatched junction bases: 4. The germline gives CDR1 SGHRS, CDR2 YFSETQ. The CDR3 consists of 15 residues.

This chain uses TRBV2 with TRBJ1-1, with no clear D. Germline V gene sequence: CDR1 SNHLY, CDR2 FYNNEI. The CDR3 length is 13 residues. Trimming took 8 bases from V and 1 from J, leaving 11 bases between them. The CDR3: CASGQEANTEAFF. In nucleotides, the CDR3 is TGTGCCAGCGGGCAGGAGGCGAACACTGAAGCTTTCTTT.

This rearrangement joins TRBV19 to TRBJ1-5, with 7 positions matching TRBD1. The germline CDR1 and CDR2 sequences are LNHDA and SQIVND (reference sequence). The CDR3 spans 14 residues. The J segment lost 9 bases and the V segment lost 4 bases, leaving 9 bases of the junction unmatched. CDR3 sequence (DNA): TGTGCCAGTAGTACAGACAGGGCTCTGGGGCCCCAGCATTTT. Protein sequence: CASSTDRALGPQHF.

This chain uses TRBV5-6 with TRBJ1-5, with D unresolved. The V end was cut by 0 bases, the J end by 2 bases, with 3 bases between. CDR1 and CDR2 (germline): SGHDT, YYEEEE. This CDR3 spans 13 amino acids. The CDR3 loop reads CASSLGRNQPQHF. DNA for the CDR3: TGTGCCAGCAGCTTGGGGCGCAATCAGCCCCAGCATTTT. The entire variable domain, with the rest obtained from reference TRBV5-6 and TRBJ1-5, is as follows: DAGVTQSPTHLIKTRGQQVTLRCSPKSGHDTVSWYQQALGQGPQFIFQYYEEEERQRGNFPDRFSGHQFPNYSSELNVNALLLGDSALYLCASSLGRNQPQHFGDGTRLSIL.

The rearrangement uses TRBV30 and TRBJ1-4, with 10 positions matching TRBD1. Trimming cost V 2 bases and J 8 bases; bases outside gene matches: 8. Germline V gives CDR1 GTSNPN, CDR2 SVGIG (reference sequence). CDR3 length: 15 residues. The CDR3: CAWSIGTGDGEKLFF. The CDR3 DNA follows: TGTGCCTGGAGTATCGGGACAGGGGATGGGGAAAAACTGTTTTTT.

The chain recombines TRBV5-1 with TRBJ1-3; the match to TRBD1 covers 7 bases. With V trimmed by 3 bases and J by 4 bases, 4 bases remained unmatched. There are 14 residues in the CDR3. The V gene's germline CDR1 is SGHRS and CDR2 YFSETQ. The CDR3 loop reads CASSSTGEGNTIYF. The CDR3, as DNA: TGCGCCAGCAGCTCAACAGGGGAAGGAAACACCATATATTTT.

The chain carries TRBV18 and TRBJ2-2; 8 bases are shared with TRBD1. The ends lost 6 bases at V and 4 bases at J; junction bases unmatched: 7. There are 15 residues in the CDR3. Germline CDR1 reads KGHSH; CDR2 reads LQKENI. The CDR3 spells CASSPDRGGTGELFF. CDR3 DNA: TGTGCCAGCTCCCCAGACAGGGGTGGCACCGGGGAGCTGTTTTTT.

This chain connects TRBV10-3 to TRBJ2-5, with D hard to call. This CDR3 contains 12 residues. Germline V gene sequence: CDR1 ENHRY, CDR2 SYGVKD. V was clipped by 6 bases and J by 4 bases, with 9 bases between them. CDR3 sequence: CAISRGGETQYF. The DNA of the CDR3 is TGTGCCATCAGCAGAGGCGGAGAGACCCAGTACTTC.

This chain connects TRBV12-5 to TRBJ1-1, with D perhaps TRBD1 (5 bases). The CDR3 is made up of 13 amino acids. CDR1 is LGHNT, CDR2 FRNRAP, per germline. With 5 bases removed from V and 6 bases from J, the gap between germline ends came to 13 bases. The DNA for the CDR3 is TGTGCTAGTGGTCGGGCAGGGTTCGCTGAAGCTTTCTTT. Protein sequence: CASGRAGFAEAFF.

The chain couples TRBV2 to TRBJ2-1, with 8 nucleotides matching TRBD1. The CDR3 totals 12 residues. Trimming took 8 bases from V and 4 from J; bases not matched to a gene: 1. CDR1 and CDR2 (germline): SNHLY, FYNNEI. CDR3 nucleotides: TGTGCCAGCGACAGGGGATACAATGAGCAGTTCTTC. This encodes CASDRGYNEQFF.